The T cell receptor (beta chain) under discussion was sequenced for a study of blood T cell repertoires in COVID-19 (dated by TCRdb to 2018 to 2021). About the study as a whole: Collaborator samples came from the United States, Italy and Spain and covered acute and convalescent phases of COVID-19. The prospective study material was composed of cDNA or gDNA derived from T cells, B-cell-depleted T cells, or PBMCs. Deeply sampled blood TCRbeta repertoires from subjects exposed to, actively infected with, or recovered from COVID-19 were included in the dataset. The repertoires were released in a freely available public database meant as a resource for research on the immune response to SARS-CoV-2. The samples were drawn from the first 160 participants of the ongoing ImmuneRACE study and from 950 to 1,500 subjects provided by 6 global collaborators. Nearly every sample came with metadata listing a de-identified subject ID, COVID-19 status, age in years and sex. Where HLA class I and class II types were available, the types were taken from metadata supplied by the sample provider, not from assay-based typing.

TCRbeta CDR3 regions were amplified from genomic DNA by means of the immunoSEQ Assay, a bias-controlled multiplex PCR. The paper's data handling went like this. The number of nucleated cells in each sample was estimated from the amplification of reference gene primers within the assay. To quantify the absolute abundance of each unique TCRbeta CDR3 rearrangement, sequence reads were collapsed and filtered. For each sample, productive Simpson clonality was calculated by taking the square root of Simpson's diversity index across productive rearrangements. TCRdb took this table from immuneACCESS and kept in-frame rearrangements with V and J called. Such tables lack part of the clones; where checked against another copy, unresolved V genes explain under half of the gap, and the rest is unexplained. That table gives V, J and clone size, and the DNA gave D and trimming. Across this sample there are some 200,000 clones, with 82% seen only once. The top ten hold approximately 10% of the sample.

Participants in the prospective study were enrolled through a virtual design, were aged about 18 to 90 years, and lived in 24 United States geographic areas. In the prospective study, cohorts were assigned on the basis of participant-reported clinical history obtained from a screening survey and a study questionnaire. Recovered participants in ImmuneRACE Cohort 3 were defined as having two consecutive negative NP/OP PCR tests, clearance from a healthcare professional, or resolution of symptoms. In the prospective study, whole blood, serum and a nasopharyngeal or oropharyngeal swab were collected from each participant by mobile phlebotomists. Prospective study participants could optionally give additional blood draws and questionnaires over a roughly two-month period. Prospective study blood samples were shipped either frozen or at room temperature before DNA extraction. General findings and caveats noted by the study authors: How much clinical and demographic metadata was included differed by source and by participant, and the metadata was provided uncurated.

Looking up the germline V gene yields CDR1 SGHTA and CDR2 FQGTGA. From the cysteine up to the phenylalanine, the CDR3 has a length of 15 residues. Only CDR3 DNA remains: 45 bases, in frame from the first base. V is shortened by 5 bases, J by 2 bases, and the region joining them spans 16 bases. This clone appeared once. Its recognized antigen is unknown. The sample holds no much larger clone one base away, and base qualities are not on file. In this chain, TRBV7-3 is recombined with TRBJ2-7; TRBD1 might be the D gene, on 6 matching bases. The receptor's source is a man aged 35 to 55 who had recovered from COVID-19. Material for sequencing was PBMCs or T cells enriched from blood (not recorded which). CDR3 protein: CASSPIGQPAYEQYF. The DNA reads TGTGCCAGCAGCCCGATAGGACAGCCTGCCTACGAGCAGTACTTC.